This T cell receptor (beta chain) was documented in a study of cytomegalovirus exposure and HLA in healthy donors. Notes on the study in general: Investigators reported fewer than 200 TCR beta chains as tied to cytomegalovirus. Published work reported that the classifier diagnosed cytomegalovirus status with high specificity and sensitivity.

Sequencing used immunoSEQ multiplex PCR; TCRdb keeps in-frame clones, though not all of them. The data show 150,000 to 200,000 clones, roughly 83% seen once. Germline-derived CDR1 and CDR2 are MDHEN and SYDVKM. The CDR3 has 12 amino acids. Trimming took 6 bases from V and 9 from J; bases not matched to a gene: 1. About this clone itself: No antigen is known for it.

This sequence originates from a man in his thirties or forties in good health and CMV-seropositive. Sequences were obtained from PBMCs. The chain carries TRBV28 and TRBJ1-6; 8 bases fit TRBD1. This chain's CDR3 is CASRDRASPLHF. The CDR3 DNA is TGTGCCAGCAGGGACAGGGCTTCACCCCTCCACTTT. The full variable domain, in which reference TRBV28 and TRBJ1-6 provide the parts outside the CDR3, is DVKVTQSSRYLVKRTGEKVFLECVQDMDHENMFWYRQDPGLGLRLIYFSYDVKMKEKGDIPEGYSVSREKKERFSLILESASTNQTSMYLCASRDRASPLHFGNGTRLTVT.